The rows below give T cell receptor beta chains drawn from one sample of a study of T cells after yellow fever vaccination. TCRdb reanalysed the 5' RACE reads using MiXCR and keeps one entry per CDR3 protein. The sample records 500,000 to 650,000 distinct CDR3 sequences, roughly a sixth being singletons. This specimen was PBMCs, taken 5 days after the first yellow fever vaccination. The receptors here all came from a young man who received the YFV17D yellow fever vaccine. The CDR3 runs from the conserved cysteine through the conserved F or W. Fields, in order: clone size, J gene, V gene, D gene, CDR3 protein, CDR3 DNA. The D gene is left open where the match is weak. Only part of the rows carry a size: once, few, many, or a class if the clone is expanded.

many,TRBJ2-1,TRBV7-9,NA,CASSLDWRVDEQFF,TGTGCCAGCAGCTTAGACTGGCGGGTCGATGAGCAGTTCTTC
few,TRBJ2-7,TRBV7-2,NA,CASSQRTVYEQYF,TGTGCCAGCAGCCAACGGACAGTTTACGAGCAGTACTTC
NA,TRBJ2-1,TRBV7-2,NA,CASSRTFRNEQFF,TGTGCCAGCAGCCGGACCTTTCGGAATGAGCAGTTCTTC
few,TRBJ2-4,TRBV9,NA,CASSVGGDAKNIQYF,TGTGCCAGCAGCGTAGGGGGGGATGCCAAAAACATTCAGTACTTC
NA,TRBJ2-7,TRBV6-2/TRBV6-3,NA,CASSWMGDEQYF,TGTGCCAGCAGTTGGATGGGCGACGAGCAGTACTTC
many,TRBJ2-1,TRBV5-1,TRBD2,CASSAGGGNEQFF,TGCGCCAGCAGCGCGGGGGGGGGTAATGAGCAGTTCTTC
NA,TRBJ2-3,TRBV4-3,NA,CASSQDKGKADTQYF,TGCGCCAGCAGCCAAGATAAGGGGAAGGCAGATACGCAGTATTTT
NA,TRBJ2-1,TRBV18,NA,CASSGETYNNEQFF,TGTGCCAGCTCAGGAGAAACTTATAACAATGAGCAGTTCTTC
few,TRBJ2-3,TRBV7-9,NA,CASSLSGPLEDTQYF,TGTGCCAGCAGCTTATCTGGGCCCCTCGAAGATACGCAGTATTTT
NA,TRBJ2-1,TRBV11-2,NA,CASSLPPSPYNEQFF,TGTGCCAGCAGCTTACCGCCTAGTCCTTACAATGAGCAGTTCTTC
NA,TRBJ1-2,TRBV28,NA,CASSVTGVGFGGYTF,TGTGCCAGCAGTGTGACAGGCGTGGGCTTCGGGGGCTACACCTTC
few,TRBJ1-4,TRBV27,NA,CASSLGLTNEKLFF,TGTGCCAGCAGTTTAGGTCTAACTAATGAAAAACTGTTTTTT
few,TRBJ1-2,TRBV5-1,TRBD1,CASSLGADRDNYGYTF,TGCGCCAGCAGCTTGGGGGCGGACAGGGATAACTATGGCTACACCTTC
NA,TRBJ2-5,TRBV5-4,TRBD2,CASSKGTSGGETQYF,TGTGCCAGCAGCAAAGGGACTAGCGGTGGGGAGACCCAGTACTTC